The clone carrying this T cell receptor beta chain was seen repeatedly, ten times or more. The germline V gene has CDR1 SGHRS and CDR2 YFSETQ. The CDR3 is 13 residues long. The ends were cut back, 4 bases at V and 4 bases at J, with 9 bases in the middle. 5'-RACE, quantitative and with molecular barcodes, yielded the TCR beta libraries. TCRdb reanalysed the 5' RACE reads using MiXCR and keeps one entry per CDR3 protein. The sample gives roughly 280,000 distinct CDR3 sequences, 20% of which show up once; 7.8% is in the top ten. These data come from a study of CD8 T cells in ankylosing spondylitis. The chain is built from TRBV5-1 and TRBJ1-5, with D perhaps matching TRBD1 (5 bases). Source material: blood, either unsorted or a sorted T cell fraction (not recorded which). This TCR came from a male donor with ankylosing spondylitis or in good health (not recorded which). The DNA for the CDR3 is TGCGCCAGCAGCGGCGACAGAAATCAGCCCCAGCATTTT. This encodes CASSGDRNQPQHF.